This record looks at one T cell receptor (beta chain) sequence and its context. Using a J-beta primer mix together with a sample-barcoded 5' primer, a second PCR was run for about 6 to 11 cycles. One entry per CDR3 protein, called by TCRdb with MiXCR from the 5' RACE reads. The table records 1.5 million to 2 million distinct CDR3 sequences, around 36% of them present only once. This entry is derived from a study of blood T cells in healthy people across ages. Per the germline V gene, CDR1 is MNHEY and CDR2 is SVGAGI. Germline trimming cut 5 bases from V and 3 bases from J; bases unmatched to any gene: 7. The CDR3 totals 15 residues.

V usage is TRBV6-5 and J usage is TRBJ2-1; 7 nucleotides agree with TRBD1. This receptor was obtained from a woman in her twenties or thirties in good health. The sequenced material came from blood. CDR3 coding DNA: TGTGCCAGCAGTGATACAGGGGTGTTCTACAATGAGCAGTTCTTC. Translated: CASSDTGVFYNEQFF.